The present T cell receptor (beta chain) was sequenced within a study of blood T cells in healthy people across ages (dated by TCRdb to between 2015 and 2016). Regarding the complete study: In model experiments, template switching captured about one uniquely barcoded TCR beta cDNA molecule for every two T cells. The donors were split into four age groups: young (average 16 years), middle-aged (roughly 42), aged (62) and long-lived (about 74). Donors of different ages were randomly distributed across sequencing lanes to avoid experimental bias. To track age-related changes in TCR beta repertoire diversity, the study relied on deep sequencing normalized with unique cDNA molecular identifiers. Using the same blood draw, the study looked at two additional independent replicas of 1 million unique cDNA reads for two donors, one aged 18 to 30 and the other aged 80 or older. Results the study describes overall, beyond this receptor: The long-lived group showed more naive CD4+ T cells, fewer expanded clones and increased TCR diversity than the aged group, suggesting age selection. Because profiling used bulk unsorted PBMCs, naive and antigen-experienced compartments could not be compared conclusively. Total diversity estimates from one million sequenced T cells were considered lower bounds and underestimates. Observed TCR beta diversity per million T cells fell roughly linearly with age, and a significant reduction was already apparent by age about 36. There was a strong correlation between observed TCR beta diversity and the percentage of naive T cells measured by flow cytometry. The CMV infection status of donors was not known, potentially confounding age-related changes in expanded clonotypes.

In regard to this clonotype: Its binding antigen is unknown. Base-call qualities are not available, and no considerably larger clone is one nucleotide away.

V is pared back by 0 bases and J by 6 bases, with 9 bases lying between the germline termini. CDR1 and CDR2 are read off the germline V gene as SGDLS and YYNGEE. Measured from the cysteine to the phenylalanine, the CDR3 is 14 residues long. The only DNA kept is the CDR3, 42 bases in frame from the first base. The donors were some 39 Caucasian individuals from Russia, aged roughly 6 to 100 years, who were systemically healthy. Around 10 milliliters of peripheral blood were collected from each donor into EDTA-treated Vacutainer tubes. Ficoll-Paque density-gradient centrifugation was used to isolate PBMCs, with at least 7 million per sample. Trizol reagent was used to extract total RNA from PBMCs, with at least 6 micrograms per sample. Naive CD45RAhigh/CD27high T cell percentages were measured by flow cytometry on a PBMC aliquot from every donor. Library construction relied on 5' RACE. Sequencing was carried out with an Illumina HiSeq 2500. A second PCR of about 6 to 11 cycles was run with a J-beta primer mix and a sample-barcoded 5' primer. A template-switch 5' adaptor carrying 12 random nucleotides introduced a unique molecular identifier onto each TCR beta cDNA molecule. At least 2.5 million CDR3-containing paired-end reads were obtained from each sample. First-strand cDNA was synthesized from all RNA with the Mint cDNA synthesis kit, primed by a TRBC-specific oligonucleotide. Following uracil-DNA glycosylase treatment, all cDNA underwent a first 18-cycle PCR with the universal primers M1SS and BC2_uni_R. The authors processed their data as follows. For normalization, 1 million high-quality reads were randomly selected from each sample, with every read carrying a distinct molecular identifier. Reads with shared molecular identifiers were discarded instead of being binned into consensus sequences. MiTCR, run with a Q25 quality threshold and the strictest error-elimination algorithm, handled CDR3 identification, clonotype clustering and error correction. A nonparametric unseen species model with Euler transformation was used to estimate lower-bound total TCR beta diversity. In-frame beta chains were kept once TCRdb had trimmed the public reads at Q25 with fastp and called clones with MiXCR. A single entry per CDR3 protein holds the most common genes and DNA from its merged rows. TCRdb assigned the V and J calls; the authors' analysis was not used. Recorded for this sample are more than 700,000 distinct CDR3 sequences; 53% of them occurred a single time. Approximately 41% of the sample is taken by the ten largest.

The V gene is TRBV9 and the J gene is TRBJ2-2, and possibly TRBD1, on 6 matching bases. The sequence derives from an older man in good health. The specimen sequenced was blood. The DNA sequence is TGTGCCAGCAGCGTAGCCGGACAGCCCGGGGAGCTGTTTTTT. Translated, it gives CASSVAGQPGELFF.